The 24 T cell receptor beta chains below were found in one sample sequenced in a study of cytomegalovirus exposure and HLA in healthy donors. This PCR relied on a set of 60 Vbeta primers and 13 Jbeta primers. The protocol was immunoSEQ multiplex PCR, while the TCRdb copy is restricted to in-frame clones and leaves out a portion. Of 100,000 to 150,000 clones detected, roughly three quarters appear once; the ten largest clones hold 9.5% to 13%. Sequenced sample: PBMCs. The receptors were gathered from a man younger than 45 in good health and CMV-seropositive.

The chain is built from TRBV2 and TRBJ2-2, with 7 bases that match TRBD1. Germline V lookup: CDR1 SNHLY, CDR2 FYNNEI. The CDR3 contains 15 residues. V shed 6 bases and J 0 bases; nucleotides not matched to a gene: 4. The CDR3 loop is CASSPGTANTGELFF. Written as DNA, the CDR3 is TGTGCCAGCAGCCCCGGGACAGCGAACACCGGGGAGCTGTTTTTT.

V usage is TRBV9 and J usage is TRBJ2-3, with 8 bases lining up with TRBD1. Germline CDR1 reads SGDLS; CDR2 reads YYNGEE. The CDR3 contains 15 residues. Unmatched junction bases numbered 5, after V lost 4 bases and J lost 1 base. The CDR3 reads CASSTTGDGTDTQYF. Written as DNA, the CDR3 is TGTGCCAGCAGCACGACAGGGGATGGCACAGATACGCAGTATTTT.

V usage is TRBV19 and J usage is TRBJ2-7, with 8 bases fitting TRBD1. V shed 5 bases, J shed 0 bases, and the junction held 6 bases outside the gene matches. CDR1 and CDR2 from the germline V gene are LNHDA and SQIVND (reference sequence). The CDR3 runs 15 residues. In DNA form, the CDR3 reads TGTGCCAGTAGTCCCCGGGACAGGACCTCCTACGAGCAGTACTTC. Encoded protein: CASSPRDRTSYEQYF. Based on the CDR3 plus reference TRBV19 and TRBJ2-7, the full variable domain is DGGITQSPKYLFRKEGQNVTLSCEQNLNHDAMYWYRQDPGQGLRLIYYSQIVNDFQKGDIAEGYSVSREKKESFPLTVTSAQKNPTAFYLCASSPRDRTSYEQYFGPGTRLTVT.

Here the CDR3 DNA reads TGTGCCAGCAGCTCGCCGCGGGGAAACACCGGGGAGCTGTTTTTT. Its protein product is CASSSPRGNTGELFF. This sequence joins TRBV13 and TRBJ2-2; TRBD2 is a possible D gene (6 bases). Deletions cut 4 bases from V and 2 bases from J, with 11 bases between. The CDR3 sequence is 15 residues long. CDR1 is PRHDT and CDR2 is FYEKMQ in the germline V gene (reference sequence).

This chain joins TRBV19 and TRBJ1-1; no clear D. Per germline, CDR1 LNHDA and CDR2 SQIVND (reference sequence). There are 14 residues in the CDR3. V lost 7 bases to trimming and J lost 7 bases, with 19 bases between them. For the CDR3, the DNA is TGTGCCAGTACCTCTCTCGCCGGTAGTAATGAAGCTTTCTTT. Residues: CASTSLAGSNEAFF.

The table lists this clone with many counts. The chain carries TRBV6-4 and TRBJ2-1, with 10 bases fitting TRBD2. The CDR3 runs to 15 residues. Germline trimming cut 4 bases from V and 0 bases from J; bases unmatched to any gene: 0. Germline V CDR1 and CDR2: MRHNA, SNTAGT. CDR3 nucleotide sequence: TGTGCCAGCAGTGGGACTAGCGGCTCCTACAATGAGCAGTTCTTC. Translating gives CASSGTSGSYNEQFF.

This clone is labeled medium-sized. This sequence joins TRBV5-1 and TRBJ2-5, with a weak D call TRBD2 (5 bases). The V end lost 0 bases, the J end lost 1 base, and 13 bases lay between the germline ends. CDR1 is SGHRS and CDR2 is YFSETQ in the germline V gene. CDR3 length: 16 residues. Written as DNA, the CDR3 is TGCGCCAGCAGCTTGGCGTCCACGGAGGCCCAAGAGACCCAGTACTTC. As protein: CASSLASTEAQETQYF.

This clone was observed a single time. The V and J genes are TRBV6-6 and TRBJ2-1, with D maybe TRBD2 (5 bases). V dropped 2 bases and J dropped 1 base, with 9 bases sitting between them. The CDR3 sequence is 15 residues long. Germline V gene sequence: CDR1 MNHNY, CDR2 SVGAGI (reference sequence). DNA for the CDR3: TGTGCCAGCAGTTACGCTAGCAGATCCTACAATGAGCAGTTCTTC. It encodes CASSYASRSYNEQFF.

The chain uses TRBV30 and TRBJ1-1; D possibly corresponds to TRBD1 (5 bases). Germline CDR1 and CDR2: GTSNPN and SVGIG (reference sequence). The V and J ends lost 3 bases and 5 bases respectively, with 16 bases between them. The CDR3 length is 14 residues. CDR3 sequence (DNA): TGTGCCTGGAGGGTACCGGGGGAGGGGACTGAAGCTTTCTTT. Encoded protein: CAWRVPGEGTEAFF.

The chain joins TRBV11-2 to TRBJ2-1, with TRBD2 as a possible D gene (5 bases). V lost 5 bases and J lost 8, with 22 bases in between. Looked up from germline, CDR1 is SGHAT and CDR2 is FQNNGV. There are 16 residues in the CDR3. CDR3 nucleotide sequence: TGTGCCAGCAGCCCCCGGACTGAGGTTTTTTTGGATGAGCAGTTCTTC. Translation gives CASSPRTEVFLDEQFF.

J is TRBJ1-5 and V is TRBV5-4; 7 bases align to TRBD1. The junction had 5 bases not matched to a gene; V was cut back by 0 bases and J by 2 bases. The length of the CDR3 is 16 residues. The germline gives CDR1 SGHNT, CDR2 YYREEE (reference sequence). The CDR3 loop reads CASSLGGGAGNQPQHF. In DNA form, the CDR3 reads TGTGCCAGCAGCTTGGGAGGGGGCGCAGGCAATCAGCCCCAGCATTTT.

The rearrangement joins TRBV11-2 to TRBJ2-3, with 9 bases aligning to TRBD2. CDR1 is SGHAT and CDR2 is FQNNGV in the germline V gene. CDR3 size: 16 residues. The trim removed 5 bases at V and 4 bases at J, leaving 10 bases unmatched. The CDR3 sequence: CASSRTGTSPADTQYF. For the CDR3, the DNA is TGTGCCAGCAGCCGGACCGGGACTAGCCCGGCAGATACGCAGTATTTT.

This clone was seen a few times. The chain employs TRBV29-1 and TRBJ2-3; D is possibly TRBD1 (5 bases). V was trimmed by 7 bases and J by 5 bases, leaving 13 bases between them. The CDR3 sequence is 12 residues long. Germline CDR1 SQVTM, CDR2 ANQGSEA. CDR3 sequence (DNA): TGCAGCGACAGGCGCTCGGAAGATACGCAGTATTTT. Its translation is CSDRRSEDTQYF.

The J gene is TRBJ2-1, the V gene TRBV5-6, with D maybe TRBD2 (5 bases). Germline values: CDR1 SGHDT, CDR2 YYEEEE. This CDR3 has 14 amino acids. The V and J ends lost 5 bases and 6 bases respectively, with 15 bases between them. The CDR3 sequence: CASRRVGWRNEQFF. CDR3 bases: TGTGCCAGCAGGAGGGTGGGGTGGCGCAATGAGCAGTTCTTC. Supplemented by reference TRBV5-6 and TRBJ2-1, the full variable domain reads DAGVTQSPTHLIKTRGQQVTLRCSPKSGHDTVSWYQQALGQGPQFIFQYYEEEERQRGNFPDRFSGHQFPNYSSELNVNALLLGDSALYLCASRRVGWRNEQFFGPGTRLTVL.

The chain uses TRBV4-2 and TRBJ2-3, with TRBD2 identical over 12 bases. The length of the CDR3 is 20 residues. J gave up 2 bases and V 1 base, and 13 bases lay outside the gene matches. From germline, CDR1 is LGHNA and CDR2 YNFKEQ. CDR3 sequence (DNA): TGTGCCAGCAGCCAAGGACTAGCGGGAGACTCCCCTGCCCTCACAGATACGCAGTATTTT. Its protein is CASSQGLAGDSPALTDTQYF.

The CDR3 here is CASSLGNFRGTRGETQYF. The CDR3 nucleotides are TGCGCCAGCAGCTTGGGCAACTTCAGGGGGACCCGGGGAGAGACCCAGTACTTC. The chain employs TRBV5-1 and TRBJ2-5, with 7 bases lining up with TRBD1. After removal of 0 bases from V and 4 bases from J, the junction contained 15 bases not matched to a gene. CDR3 size: 18 residues. The germline gives CDR1 SGHRS, CDR2 YFSETQ.

CDR3 DNA: TGCAGCGTTGAGGGGAGCGGGAGACCCGGGGAGCTGTTTTTT. Its translation is CSVEGSGRPGELFF. The chain is built from TRBV29-1 and TRBJ2-2, with TRBD2 identical over 8 bases. Germline CDR1 reads SQVTM; CDR2 reads ANQGSEA. V dropped 3 bases and J dropped 6; count of bases not matched to a gene: 6. The CDR3 loop spans 14 amino acids.

V gene TRBV28 combines with J gene TRBJ2-6; D remains ambiguous. The germline V gene encodes CDR1 MDHEN and CDR2 SYDVKM. V lost 5 bases, J lost 2 bases, and 7 bases lay in between. The CDR3 is 14 amino acids. CDR3 bases: TGTGCCAGCAGTGGCCAGGCTGGGGCCAACGTCCTGACTTTC. Its translation: CASSGQAGANVLTF.

The rearrangement joins TRBV30 to TRBJ1-5, with D maybe TRBD1 (6 bases). The V end lost 4 bases, the J end lost 2 bases, and 9 bases lay between the germline ends. The CDR3 runs to 13 residues. Germline V gives CDR1 GTSNPN, CDR2 SVGIG (reference sequence). DNA of the CDR3: TGTGCCTGGAAGTCAGGGGGCAATCAGCCCCAGCATTTT. Encoded protein: CAWKSGGNQPQHF. Supplemented by reference TRBV30 and TRBJ1-5, the full variable domain reads SQTIHQWPATLVQPVGSPLSLECTVEGTSNPNLYWYRQAAGRGLQLLFYSVGIGQISSEVPQNLSASRPQDRQFILSSKKLLLSDSGFYLCAWKSGGNQPQHFGDGTRLSIL.

V usage is TRBV28 and J usage is TRBJ2-7; D perhaps matches TRBD2 (6 bases). Trimming took 7 bases from V and 2 from J, leaving 18 bases between them. The V gene's germline CDR1 is MDHEN and CDR2 SYDVKM. The CDR3 is 15 residues long. The CDR3 coding sequence is TGTGCCAGCACTCTCGGGGTAGGCGGGACCTACGAGCAGTACTTC. Translated, it gives CASTLGVGGTYEQYF. The whole variable domain, remainder taken from reference TRBV28 and TRBJ2-7, is DVKVTQSSRYLVKRTGEKVFLECVQDMDHENMFWYRQDPGLGLRLIYFSYDVKMKEKGDIPEGYSVSREKKERFSLILESASTNQTSMYLCASTLGVGGTYEQYFGPGTRLTVT.

This chain joins TRBV10-3 and TRBJ2-1, with 9 nucleotides matching TRBD1. This CDR3 contains 17 residues. V dropped 6 bases and J dropped 0; count of bases not matched to a gene: 9. Germline assignment: CDR1 ENHRY and CDR2 SYGVKD. This CDR3 is CAIRGYGQGNSYNEQFF. The CDR3 nucleotides read TGTGCCATCAGGGGATACGGACAGGGGAACTCCTACAATGAGCAGTTCTTC.

This clone was observed a handful of times. V and J are TRBV6-5 and TRBJ2-7, with 10 bases aligning to TRBD1. This CDR3 spans 16 amino acids. J was trimmed by 3 bases and V by 2 bases; bases with no gene match: 7. Germline loops: CDR1 MNHEY, CDR2 SVGAGI. The CDR3 coding sequence is TGTGCCAGCAGTTACACTTCCCGGGACAGGGGCTACGAGCAGTACTTC. It encodes CASSYTSRDRGYEQYF.

The chain has TRBV27 and TRBJ2-7, with TRBD2 identical over 7 bases. CDR1 MNHEY and CDR2 SMNVEV come from the germline V gene (reference sequence). With 5 bases clipped from V and 2 bases from J, the junction kept 6 bases outside the gene matches. CDR3 length: 14 residues. The CDR3 region is CASSRRDYAYEQYF. In DNA form, the CDR3 reads TGTGCCAGCAGTAGACGGGACTACGCCTACGAGCAGTACTTC.

J is TRBJ1-5 and V is TRBV11-2, with a possible D match to TRBD1 (5 bases). Trimming took off 5 bases at V and 0 bases at J, with 14 bases between the two ends. The CDR3 spans 16 residues. Germline CDR1 is SGHAT and CDR2 is FQNNGV. DNA of the CDR3: TGTGCCAGCAGCCCTACTTGGGGCTATAGCAATCAGCCCCAGCATTTT. Translation: CASSPTWGYSNQPQHF.